These 21 T cell receptor beta chains were all obtained from the same sample, sequenced in a study of blood T cells in healthy people across ages. The authors ran a second PCR of roughly 6 to 12 cycles using a sample-barcoded 5' primer and a J-beta primer mix. MiXCR, applied by TCRdb to the 5' RACE reads, yields one record per CDR3 protein. The sample contains around 1.1 million distinct CDR3 sequences, under 40% of which appear only once. Sequencing was done on a sample of blood. The receptors here all came from a young man in good health.

This clonotype came up a few times. The genes are TRBV27 and TRBJ1-4; D gene uncertain. Germline CDR1 MNHEY, CDR2 SMNVEV (reference sequence). The CDR3 runs 13 residues. V shed 6 bases and J shed 4 bases, with 9 bases lying between them. CDR3 in amino acids: CASSRTINEKLFF. The CDR3 DNA reads TGTGCCAGCAGCCGGACCATTAATGAAAAACTGTTTTTT.

The sample holds a few counts of this clonotype. The chain uses TRBV20-1 and TRBJ2-1; 10 bases are a match to TRBD1. Looked up from germline, CDR1 is DFQATT and CDR2 is SNEGSKA (reference sequence). This CDR3 is built from 15 residues. The V gene end was trimmed by 3 bases and the J gene end by 6 bases; junction bases not matched to a gene: 8. CDR3 sequence reads: CSARTGTGDINEQFF. CDR3 in DNA: TGCAGTGCTAGGACCGGGACAGGGGACATCAATGAGCAGTTCTTC.

This clonotype turned up a few times. The V and J genes are TRBV20-1 and TRBJ1-2; TRBD1 aligns across 8 bases. CDR3 length: 14 residues. V was clipped by 5 bases and J by 0 bases; unmatched bases: 5. In germline, CDR1 is DFQATT, CDR2 SNEGSKA (reference sequence). The CDR3 coding sequence is TGCAGTGCTTTGAGGACAGGGACTAACTATGGCTACACCTTC. Translation: CSALRTGTNYGYTF.

This clonotype occurred a few times. This chain uses TRBV6-1 with TRBJ2-1, with D tentatively TRBD1 (5 bases). The CDR3 has 15 residues. The germline V gene encodes CDR1 MNHNS and CDR2 SASEGT. Trimming shortened V by 8 bases and J by 7 bases, and 21 bases separated the two germline ends. The CDR3 loop is CASGLGWGIRNEQFF. DNA for the CDR3: TGTGCCAGCGGGTTAGGCTGGGGCATCAGGAATGAGCAGTTCTTC.

This clonotype was seen only a few times. This chain uses TRBV20-1 with TRBJ1-5, with no clear D. This CDR3 spans 14 amino acids. V dropped 0 bases and J dropped 4 bases, with 10 bases sitting between them. Germline lookup yields CDR1 DFQATT and CDR2 SNEGSKA (reference sequence). CDR3: CSARDPESNQPQHF. The CDR3 region has the DNA TGCAGTGCTAGAGATCCGGAGAGTAATCAGCCCCAGCATTTT.

This clonotype showed up just once. The gene calls are TRBV10-3 and TRBJ1-1; D not resolved. Germline V lookup: CDR1 ENHRY, CDR2 SYGVKD. The CDR3 spans 14 residues. The ends were cut back, 3 bases at V and 2 bases at J, with 10 bases in the middle. The CDR3 DNA follows: TGTGCCATCAGTGAACGGCACATAAACACTGAAGCTTTCTTT. Its protein product is CAISERHINTEAFF.

V gene TRBV7-3 combines with J gene TRBJ2-1, with D perhaps TRBD2 (6 bases). CDR3 length: 15 amino acids. Trimming pared 2 bases from V and 0 bases from J, leaving 8 bases between. Germline lookup yields CDR1 SGHTA and CDR2 FQGTGA. The CDR3 region has the DNA TGTGCCAGCAGCTTACACGGGAGCTCCTACAATGAGCAGTTCTTC. Its protein is CASSLHGSSYNEQFF. Complete variable domain (other parts from reference TRBV7-3 and TRBJ2-1): GAGVSQTPSNKVTEKGKYVELRCDPISGHTALYWYRQSLGQGPEFLIYFQGTGAADDSGLPNDRFFAVRPEGSVSTLKIQRTERGDSAVYLCASSLHGSSYNEQFFGPGTRLTVL.

This clonotype was counted only a few times. V usage is TRBV9 and J usage is TRBJ2-2; weak D call: TRBD1 (7 bases). The V and J ends lost 2 bases and 0 bases respectively, with 11 bases between them. CDR1 is SGDLS and CDR2 is YYNGEE in the germline V gene. This CDR3 comprises 16 residues. The CDR3 nucleotides read TGTGCCAGCAGCGTTGGAGGGGGCGCGAACACCGGGGAGCTGTTTTTT. Protein: CASSVGGGANTGELFF.

There are a few counts of this clonotype. This chain connects TRBV6-1 to TRBJ1-5, with D hard to call. CDR3 length: 18 amino acids. Trimming cost V 5 bases and J 4 bases, with 24 bases left between them. The germline V gene has CDR1 MNHNS and CDR2 SASEGT. CDR3 in DNA: TGTGCCAGCAGTCCTCCTAGGCACTCCGGCGGTAGTAATCAGCCCCAGCATTTT. It encodes CASSPPRHSGGSNQPQHF.

This clonotype was counted between two and nine times. The genes are TRBV20-1 and TRBJ2-2, with a weak D call TRBD2 (5 bases). The V gene's germline CDR1 is DFQATT and CDR2 SNEGSKA (reference sequence). The V gene lost 5 bases and the J gene lost 8 bases, with 15 bases spanning the gap. The CDR3 runs 13 residues. Written as DNA, the CDR3 is TGCAGTGCTCAACCATGGTCGGGGGGGGAGCTGTTTTTT. Translating gives CSAQPWSGGELFF.

V is TRBV30 and J is TRBJ2-3; D is ambiguous. Germline V gives CDR1 GTSNPN, CDR2 SVGIG (reference sequence). This CDR3 spans 14 amino acids. The V end lost 1 base, the J end lost 4 bases, and 12 bases lay between the germline ends. CDR3 nucleotides: TGTGCCTGGAGTGACCGGCCTAACTCAGATACGCAGTATTTT. Residues: CAWSDRPNSDTQYF.

This clonotype was observed a few times. The genes are TRBV6-6 and TRBJ2-6, with D possibly being TRBD2 (5 bases). In germline, CDR1 is MNHNY, CDR2 SVGAGI (reference sequence). V was trimmed by 7 bases and J by 4 bases, leaving 20 bases between them. This CDR3 has 17 amino acids. CDR3 residues: CASTQDLLVLGANVLTF. CDR3 coding DNA: TGTGCCAGCACTCAGGACTTACTAGTCTTAGGGGCCAACGTCCTGACTTTC.

This clonotype has more than one count but fewer than ten. The chain uses TRBV20-1 and TRBJ1-1; a weak D match, TRBD1 (5 bases). The CDR3 covers 14 residues. The germline gives CDR1 DFQATT, CDR2 SNEGSKA (reference sequence). V was clipped by 1 base and J by 4 bases, with 13 bases between them. The CDR3 spells CSARGGARSTEAFF. CDR3 coding DNA: TGCAGTGCTAGAGGAGGGGCGCGGAGCACTGAAGCTTTCTTT.

The chain joins TRBV6-6 to TRBJ1-5; D is uncertain. CDR1 and CDR2 (germline): MNHNY, SVGAGI (reference sequence). V lost 11 bases, J lost 0 bases, and 20 bases lay in between. The CDR3 is 16 residues long. The CDR3 nucleotides read TGTGCCGGCACCCCCTCCTGGCCCGATAGCAATCAGCCCCAGCATTTT. Translating it yields CAGTPSWPDSNQPQHF.

There are many counts of this clonotype. This chain links TRBV12-3 or TRBV12-4 with TRBJ2-5; 7 bases map to TRBD1. The CDR3 has 12 amino acids. J lost 5 bases, V lost 6 bases, and 3 bases had no gene match. Here the CDR3 reads CASRSRGETQYF. As DNA, the CDR3 is TGTGCCAGCAGGTCCAGGGGGGAGACCCAGTACTTC.

This clonotype was picked up a small number of times. The genes are TRBV5-1 and TRBJ2-7, with unresolved D. CDR3 length equals 13 residues. Germline V CDR1 and CDR2: SGHRS, YFSETQ. V lost 0 bases, J lost 3 bases, and 7 bases lay in between. The CDR3 here is CASSLEGYYEQYF. The CDR3 DNA is TGCGCCAGCAGCTTGGAGGGATACTACGAGCAGTACTTC.

This clonotype turned up a few times. V usage is TRBV7-2 and J usage is TRBJ1-2; D not resolved. The CDR3 runs to 12 residues. Germline CDR1 is SGHTA and CDR2 is FQGNSA. V was pared by 4 bases and J by 8 bases, with 11 bases between. The CDR3 DNA follows: TGTGCCAGCAGCTCCCTAAGGGAGGGCTACACCTTC. Translation gives CASSSLREGYTF.

This rearrangement joins TRBV9 to TRBJ1-1; unclear D gene. The CDR3 totals 13 residues. Germline assignment: CDR1 SGDLS and CDR2 YYNGEE. V gave up 3 bases and J gave up 1 base, with 7 bases separating them. The CDR3 protein is CASSAPRNTEAFF. The CDR3 DNA follows: TGTGCCAGCAGCGCCCCCCGGAACACTGAAGCTTTCTTT.

This clonotype was seen a few times. V gene TRBV6-2 or TRBV6-3 combines with J gene TRBJ2-7; TRBD1 aligns across 7 bases. Per the germline V gene, CDR1 is MNHEY and CDR2 is SVGEGT. The V gene end was trimmed by 2 bases and the J gene end by 3 bases; junction bases not matched to a gene: 10. This CDR3 has 16 residues. The CDR3 sequence is CASSYGTGETDYEQYF. CDR3 in DNA: TGTGCCAGCAGTTACGGTACAGGGGAAACCGACTACGAGCAGTACTTC.

This clonotype was counted at least ten times. J is TRBJ2-7 and V is TRBV4-3; tentatively, D is TRBD2 (6 bases). Trimming shortened V by 0 bases and J by 8 bases, and 8 bases separated the two germline ends. Germline assignment: CDR1 LGHNA and CDR2 YSLEER. The length of the CDR3 is 12 residues. The CDR3 reads CASSQDGGKQYF. The DNA of the CDR3 is TGCGCCAGCAGCCAAGACGGGGGAAAGCAGTACTTC.

V is TRBV7-9 and J is TRBJ2-5; D possibly uses TRBD1 or TRBD2 (5 bases each). From germline, CDR1 is SEHNR and CDR2 FQNEAQ (reference sequence). With 5 bases removed from V and 4 bases from J, the gap between germline ends came to 14 bases. There are 14 residues in the CDR3. The CDR3 sequence: CASSLKRDGETQYF. In nucleotides, the CDR3 is TGTGCCAGCAGCCTCAAAAGGGACGGAGAGACCCAGTACTTC.